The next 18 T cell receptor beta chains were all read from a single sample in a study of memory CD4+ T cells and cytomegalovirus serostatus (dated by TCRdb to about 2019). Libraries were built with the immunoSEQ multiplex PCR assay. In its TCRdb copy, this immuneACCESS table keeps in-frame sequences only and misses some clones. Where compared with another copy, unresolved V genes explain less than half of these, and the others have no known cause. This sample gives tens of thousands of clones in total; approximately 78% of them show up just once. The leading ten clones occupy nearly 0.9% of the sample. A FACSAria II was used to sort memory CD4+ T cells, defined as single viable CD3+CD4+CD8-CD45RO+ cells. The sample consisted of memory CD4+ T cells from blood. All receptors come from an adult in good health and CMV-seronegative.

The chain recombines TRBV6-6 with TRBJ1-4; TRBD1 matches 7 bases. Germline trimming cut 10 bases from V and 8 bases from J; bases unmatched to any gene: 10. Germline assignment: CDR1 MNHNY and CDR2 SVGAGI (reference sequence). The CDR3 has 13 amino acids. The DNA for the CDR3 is TGTGCCACGGGCGACAGGGAGAAGGAAAAACTGTTTTTT. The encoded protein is CATGDREKEKLFF.

CDR3 DNA sequence: TGTGCCACCACCCTCGGAAGGGCCCTCAATCAGCCCCAGCATTTT. This sequence encodes CATTLGRALNQPQHF. V is TRBV15 and J is TRBJ1-5; no clear D. V lost 7 bases, J lost 3 bases, and 16 bases lay in between. Germline V gene data show CDR1 as LNHNV and CDR2 as YYDKDF (reference sequence). The length of the CDR3 is 15 residues.

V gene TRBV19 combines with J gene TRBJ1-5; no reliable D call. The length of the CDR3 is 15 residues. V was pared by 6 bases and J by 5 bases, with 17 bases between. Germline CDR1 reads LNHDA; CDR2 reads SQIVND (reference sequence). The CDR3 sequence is CASSGVERIYQPQHF. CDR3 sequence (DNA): TGTGCCAGTAGCGGGGTCGAGAGGATTTATCAGCCCCAGCATTTT.

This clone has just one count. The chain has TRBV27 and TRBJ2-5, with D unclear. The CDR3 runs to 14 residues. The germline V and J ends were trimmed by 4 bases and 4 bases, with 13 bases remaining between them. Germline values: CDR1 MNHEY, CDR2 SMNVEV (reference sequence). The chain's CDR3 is CASSSTPKGETQYF. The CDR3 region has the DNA TGTGCCAGCAGTTCGACCCCTAAGGGAGAGACCCAGTACTTC.

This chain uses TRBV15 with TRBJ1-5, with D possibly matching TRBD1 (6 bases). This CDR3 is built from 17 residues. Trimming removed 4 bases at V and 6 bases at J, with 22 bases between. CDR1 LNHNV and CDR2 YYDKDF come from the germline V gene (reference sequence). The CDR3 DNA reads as TGTGCCACCAGCAACCCCCGGACTCAGGGGAAGGTTCAGCCCCAGCATTTT. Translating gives CATSNPRTQGKVQPQHF.

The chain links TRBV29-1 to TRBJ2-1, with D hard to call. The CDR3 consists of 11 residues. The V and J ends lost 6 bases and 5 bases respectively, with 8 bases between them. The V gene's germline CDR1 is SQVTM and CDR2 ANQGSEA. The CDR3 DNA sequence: TGCAGCGTCGAGTCCGACAATGAGCAGTTCTTC. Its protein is CSVESDNEQFF.

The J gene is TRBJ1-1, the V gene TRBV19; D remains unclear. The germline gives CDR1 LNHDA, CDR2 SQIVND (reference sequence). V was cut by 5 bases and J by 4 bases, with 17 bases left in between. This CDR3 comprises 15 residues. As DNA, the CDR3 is TGTGCCAGTAGTGCTAGAGGTGGTGGGATCACTGAAGCTTTCTTT. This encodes CASSARGGGITEAFF.

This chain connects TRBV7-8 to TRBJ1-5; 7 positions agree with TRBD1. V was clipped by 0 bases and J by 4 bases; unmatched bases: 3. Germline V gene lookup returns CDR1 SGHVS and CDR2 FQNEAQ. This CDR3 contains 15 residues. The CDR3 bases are TGTGCCAGCAGCTTAGCGGCAGGGGGTAATCAGCCCCAGCATTTT. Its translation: CASSLAAGGNQPQHF. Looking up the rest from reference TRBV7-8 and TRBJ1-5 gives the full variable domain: GAGVSQSPRYKVAKRGQDVALRCDPISGHVSLFWYQQALGQGPEFLTYFQNEAQLDKSGLPSDRFFAERPEGSVSTLKIQRTQQEDSAVYLCASSLAAGGNQPQHFGDGTRLSIL.

The CDR3 is CASSGGGRGPPQHF. CDR3 nucleotides: TGTGCCAGCAGTGGCGGGGGCCGCGGCCCGCCCCAGCATTTT. This chain joins TRBV6-6 and TRBJ1-5; tentatively, D is TRBD1 (6 bases). The CDR3 extends over 14 amino acids. The germline V gene has CDR1 MNHNY and CDR2 SVGAGI (reference sequence). V lost 5 bases to trimming and J lost 9 bases, with 17 bases between them.

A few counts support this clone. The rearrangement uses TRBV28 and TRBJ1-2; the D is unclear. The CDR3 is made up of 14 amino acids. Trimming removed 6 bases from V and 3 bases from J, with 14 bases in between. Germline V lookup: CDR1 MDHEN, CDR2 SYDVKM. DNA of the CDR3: TGTGCCAGCAGCCAACTACCCGGAGACTATGGCTACACCTTC. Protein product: CASSQLPGDYGYTF.

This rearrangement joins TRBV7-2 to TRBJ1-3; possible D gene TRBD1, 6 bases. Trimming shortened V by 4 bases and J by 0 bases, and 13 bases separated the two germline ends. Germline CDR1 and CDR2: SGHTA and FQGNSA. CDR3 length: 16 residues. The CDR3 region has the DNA TGTGCCAGCAGCTCCAGGGGAGGTGGCTCTGGAAACACCATATATTTT. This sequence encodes CASSSRGGGSGNTIYF.

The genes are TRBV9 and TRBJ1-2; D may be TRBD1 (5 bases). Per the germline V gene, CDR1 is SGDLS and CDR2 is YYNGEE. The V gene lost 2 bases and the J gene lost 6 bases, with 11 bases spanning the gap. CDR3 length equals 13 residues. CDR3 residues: CASSVGGSDGYTF. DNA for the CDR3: TGTGCCAGCAGCGTCGGGGGGTCAGATGGCTACACCTTC.

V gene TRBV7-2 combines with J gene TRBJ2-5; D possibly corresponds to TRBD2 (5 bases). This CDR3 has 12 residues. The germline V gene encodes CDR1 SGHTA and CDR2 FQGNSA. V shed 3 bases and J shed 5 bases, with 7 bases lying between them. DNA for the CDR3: TGTGCCAGCAGCTTCGGAGGCGAGACCCAGTACTTC. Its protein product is CASSFGGETQYF.

Written as DNA, the CDR3 is TGTGCCAGCAGCTCGGCCAGCGTGGAGACCCAGTACTTC. Its protein is CASSSASVETQYF. V is TRBV11-2 and J is TRBJ2-5, with D hard to call. This CDR3 is built from 13 residues. The V gene's germline CDR1 is SGHAT and CDR2 FQNNGV. Trimming took off 4 bases at V and 5 bases at J, with 11 bases between the two ends.

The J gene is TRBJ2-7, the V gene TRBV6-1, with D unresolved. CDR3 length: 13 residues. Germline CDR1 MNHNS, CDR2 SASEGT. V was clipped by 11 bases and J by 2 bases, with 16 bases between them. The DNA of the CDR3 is TGTGCCGGAGCCCGGGCCGCCGCCTACGAGCAGTACTTC. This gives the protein CAGARAAAYEQYF.

In DNA form, the CDR3 reads TGTGCCAGCAGTTACCGAAGCGGGAGTAAGACAGATACGCAGTATTTT. This sequence encodes CASSYRSGSKTDTQYF. The J gene is TRBJ2-3, the V gene TRBV6-6, with TRBD2 matching over 8 bases. The ends lost 2 bases at V and 3 bases at J; junction bases unmatched: 7. Germline V CDR1 and CDR2: MNHNY, SVGAGI (reference sequence). This CDR3 contains 16 residues.

The CDR3 DNA reads TGTGCCAGCAGCGCCGACAGGGCCTCTGGGGAGCAGTACTTC. Protein sequence: CASSADRASGEQYF. J is TRBJ2-7 and V is TRBV7-7; 7 nucleotides align to TRBD1. V was pared by 5 bases and J by 7 bases, with 11 bases of the junction left unmatched. This CDR3 is built from 14 residues. The germline V gene has CDR1 SSHAT and CDR2 FNYEAQ (reference sequence).

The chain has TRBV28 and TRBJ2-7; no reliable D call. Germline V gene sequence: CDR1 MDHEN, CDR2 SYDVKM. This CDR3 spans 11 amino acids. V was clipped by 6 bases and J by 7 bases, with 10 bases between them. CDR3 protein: CASRKGLEQYF. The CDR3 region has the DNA TGTGCCAGCAGAAAAGGGTTAGAGCAGTACTTC.